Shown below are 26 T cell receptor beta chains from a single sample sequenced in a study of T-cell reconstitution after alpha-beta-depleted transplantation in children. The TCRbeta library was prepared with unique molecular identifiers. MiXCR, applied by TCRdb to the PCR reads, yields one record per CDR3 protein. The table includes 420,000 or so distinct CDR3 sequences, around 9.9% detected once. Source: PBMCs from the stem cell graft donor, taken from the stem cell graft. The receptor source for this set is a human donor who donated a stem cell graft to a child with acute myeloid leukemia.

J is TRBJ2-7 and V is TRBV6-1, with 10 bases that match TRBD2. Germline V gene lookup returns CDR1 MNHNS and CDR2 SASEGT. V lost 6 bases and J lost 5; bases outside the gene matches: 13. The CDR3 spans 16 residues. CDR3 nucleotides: TGTGCCAGCAGGAGGAACCTAGCGGGAGACGAGGACGAGCAGTACTTC. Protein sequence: CASRRNLAGDEDEQYF.

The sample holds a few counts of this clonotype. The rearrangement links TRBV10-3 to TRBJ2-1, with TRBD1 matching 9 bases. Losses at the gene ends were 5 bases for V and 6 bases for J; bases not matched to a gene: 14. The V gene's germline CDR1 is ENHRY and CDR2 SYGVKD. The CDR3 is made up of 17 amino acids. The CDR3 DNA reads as TGTGCCATCAGTTTTATTACAGGGGGCGGAGATGGCAATGAGCAGTTCTTC. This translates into CAISFITGGGDGNEQFF.

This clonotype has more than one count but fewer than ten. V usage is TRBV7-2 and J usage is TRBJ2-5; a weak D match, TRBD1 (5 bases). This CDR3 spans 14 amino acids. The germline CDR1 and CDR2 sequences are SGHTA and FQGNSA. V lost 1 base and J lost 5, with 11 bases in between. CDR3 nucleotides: TGTGCCAGCAGCTTAGGAGGCAGGGCGGAGACCCAGTACTTC. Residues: CASSLGGRAETQYF.

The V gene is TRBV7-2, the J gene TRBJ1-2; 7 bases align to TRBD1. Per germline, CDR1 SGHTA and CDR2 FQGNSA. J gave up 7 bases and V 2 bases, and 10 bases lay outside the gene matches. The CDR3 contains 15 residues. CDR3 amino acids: CASSLYPGGSVGYTF. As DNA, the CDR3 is TGTGCCAGCAGCTTATATCCAGGGGGTTCAGTTGGCTACACCTTC.

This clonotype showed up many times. The DNA of the CDR3 is TGCAGTGCTACCGCCAGGGACAGAAGCACAGATACGCAGTATTTT. Protein product: CSATARDRSTDTQYF. V and J are TRBV20-1 and TRBJ2-3, with 7 bases identical to TRBD1. The CDR3 contains 15 residues. CDR1 and CDR2 (germline): DFQATT, SNEGSKA (reference sequence). Trimming removed 4 bases from V and 0 bases from J; junction bases left unmatched: 7.

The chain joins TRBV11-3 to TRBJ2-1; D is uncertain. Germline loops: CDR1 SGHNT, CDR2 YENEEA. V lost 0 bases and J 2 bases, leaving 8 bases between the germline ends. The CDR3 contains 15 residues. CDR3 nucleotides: TGTGCCAGCAGCTTAGAGCGGTCCCCCTACAATGAGCAGTTCTTC. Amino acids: CASSLERSPYNEQFF.

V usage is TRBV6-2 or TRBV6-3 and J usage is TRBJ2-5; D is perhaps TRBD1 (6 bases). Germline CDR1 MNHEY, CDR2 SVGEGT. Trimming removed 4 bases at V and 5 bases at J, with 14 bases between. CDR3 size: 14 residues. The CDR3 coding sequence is TGTGCCAGCAGTTCCGGCGACAGGCGGGAGACCCAGTACTTC. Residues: CASSSGDRRETQYF.

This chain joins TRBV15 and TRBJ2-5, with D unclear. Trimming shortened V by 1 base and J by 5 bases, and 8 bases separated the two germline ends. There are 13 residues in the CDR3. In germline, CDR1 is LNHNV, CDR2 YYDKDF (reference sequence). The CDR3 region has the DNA TGTGCCACCAGCAGAGCGGGCCCGGAGACCCAGTACTTC. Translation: CATSRAGPETQYF.

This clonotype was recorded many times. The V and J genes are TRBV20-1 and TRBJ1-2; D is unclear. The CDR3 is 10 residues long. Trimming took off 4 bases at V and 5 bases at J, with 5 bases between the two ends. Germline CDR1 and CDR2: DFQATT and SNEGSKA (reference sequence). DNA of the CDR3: TGCAGTGCTATGACTTATGGCTACACCTTC. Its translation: CSAMTYGYTF.

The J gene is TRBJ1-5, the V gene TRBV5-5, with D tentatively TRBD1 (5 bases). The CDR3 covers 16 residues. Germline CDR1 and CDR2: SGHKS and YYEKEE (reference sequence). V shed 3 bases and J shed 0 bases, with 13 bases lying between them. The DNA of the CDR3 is TGTGCCAGCAGCTATTGGGGGTATAATAGCAATCAGCCCCAGCATTTT. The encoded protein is CASSYWGYNSNQPQHF.

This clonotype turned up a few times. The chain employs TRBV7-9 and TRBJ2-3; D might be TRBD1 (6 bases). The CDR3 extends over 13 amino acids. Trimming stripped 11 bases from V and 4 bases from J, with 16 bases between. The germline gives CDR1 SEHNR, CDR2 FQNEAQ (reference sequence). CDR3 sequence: CAGGTGFSDTQYF. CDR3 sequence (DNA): TGTGCCGGGGGAACAGGGTTTTCAGATACGCAGTATTTT.

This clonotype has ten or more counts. CDR3: CASGARVDNEQFF. In DNA form, the CDR3 reads TGTGCTAGTGGGGCGAGGGTCGACAATGAGCAGTTCTTC. The chain recombines TRBV12-5 with TRBJ2-1; D might be TRBD2 (5 bases). The CDR3 covers 13 residues. CDR1 LGHNT and CDR2 FRNRAP come from the germline V gene. V lost 6 bases, J lost 5 bases, and 11 bases lay in between.

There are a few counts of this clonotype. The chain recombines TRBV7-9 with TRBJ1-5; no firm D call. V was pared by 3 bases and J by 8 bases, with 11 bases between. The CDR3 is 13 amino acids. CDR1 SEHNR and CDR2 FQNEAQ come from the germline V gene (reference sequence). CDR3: CASSFGSREPQHF. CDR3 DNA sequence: TGTGCCAGCAGCTTTGGCAGCCGAGAGCCCCAGCATTTT.

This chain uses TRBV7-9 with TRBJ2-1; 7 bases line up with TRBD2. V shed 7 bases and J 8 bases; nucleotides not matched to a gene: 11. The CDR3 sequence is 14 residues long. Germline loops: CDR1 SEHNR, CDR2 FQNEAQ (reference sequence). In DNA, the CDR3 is TGTGCCAGCATAAGGACTAGTAGTCTCCATGAGCAGTTCTTC. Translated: CASIRTSSLHEQFF.

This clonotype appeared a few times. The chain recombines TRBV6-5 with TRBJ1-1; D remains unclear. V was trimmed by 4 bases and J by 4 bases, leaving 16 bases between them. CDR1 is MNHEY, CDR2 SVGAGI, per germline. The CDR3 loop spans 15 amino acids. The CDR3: CASSSGPRVVTEAFF. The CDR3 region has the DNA TGTGCCAGCAGTTCGGGTCCCCGGGTCGTCACTGAAGCTTTCTTT.

CDR3 region: CASSLLQGVNTIYF. Written as DNA, the CDR3 is TGTGCCAGCAGTTTATTACAGGGAGTAAACACCATATATTTT. The rearrangement joins TRBV12-3 or TRBV12-4 to TRBJ1-3, with a weak D call TRBD1 (6 bases). The CDR3 contains 14 residues. Trimming cost V 2 bases and J 6 bases, with 11 bases left between them.

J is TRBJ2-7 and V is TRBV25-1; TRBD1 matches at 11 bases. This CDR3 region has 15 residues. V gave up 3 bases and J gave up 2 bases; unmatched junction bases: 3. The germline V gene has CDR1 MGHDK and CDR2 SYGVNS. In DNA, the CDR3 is TGTGCCAGCAGTGAGCCGGGACAGGGGGCCTACGAGCAGTACTTC. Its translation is CASSEPGQGAYEQYF.

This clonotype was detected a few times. In nucleotides, the CDR3 is TGTGCCAGCAGCTTAGCAAAGGGGAGGAATGAGCAGTTCTTC. This codes for CASSLAKGRNEQFF. The genes are TRBV7-2 and TRBJ2-1, with a weak D call TRBD2 (6 bases). CDR1 and CDR2 from the germline V gene are SGHTA and FQGNSA. The CDR3 has 14 amino acids. Trimming stripped 0 bases from V and 7 bases from J, with 10 bases between.

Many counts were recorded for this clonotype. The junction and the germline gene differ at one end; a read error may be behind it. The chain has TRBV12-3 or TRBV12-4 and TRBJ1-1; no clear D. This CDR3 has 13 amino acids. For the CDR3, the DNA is TGTGCCAGCAGCTTAGGAGTGAACACTGAAGCTTTCTTT. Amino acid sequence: CASSLGVNTEAFF.

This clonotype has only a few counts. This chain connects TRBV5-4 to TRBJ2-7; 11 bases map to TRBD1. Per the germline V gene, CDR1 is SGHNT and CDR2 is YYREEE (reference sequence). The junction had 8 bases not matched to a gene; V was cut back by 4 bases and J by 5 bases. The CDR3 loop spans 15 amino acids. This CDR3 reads CASSLRGQGGNEQYV. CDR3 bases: TGTGCCAGCAGCCTGCGGGGACAGGGGGGAAACGAGCAGTACGTC.

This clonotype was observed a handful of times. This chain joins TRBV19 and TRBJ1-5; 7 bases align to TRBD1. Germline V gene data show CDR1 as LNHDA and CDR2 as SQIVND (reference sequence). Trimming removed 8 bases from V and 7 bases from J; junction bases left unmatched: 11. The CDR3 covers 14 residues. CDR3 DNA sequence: TGTGCCAGTTCCTACCAGGGGGGGCGACAGCCCCAGCATTTT. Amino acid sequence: CASSYQGGRQPQHF.

Here the CDR3 reads CASSQDVTGTTPNYGYTF. The CDR3 nucleotides read TGCGCCAGCAGCCAAGATGTAACAGGGACCACCCCGAACTATGGCTACACCTTC. The V gene is TRBV4-1, the J gene TRBJ1-2, with D maybe TRBD1 (6 bases). Germline-derived CDR1 and CDR2 are MGHRA and YSYEKL. Trimming stripped 0 bases from V and 2 bases from J, with 19 bases between. The CDR3 is 18 amino acids.

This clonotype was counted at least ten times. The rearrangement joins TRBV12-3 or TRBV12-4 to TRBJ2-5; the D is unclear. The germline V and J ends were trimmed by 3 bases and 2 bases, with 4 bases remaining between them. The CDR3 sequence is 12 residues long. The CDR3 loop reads CASSFHQETQYF. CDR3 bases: TGTGCCAGCAGTTTCCATCAAGAGACCCAGTACTTC.

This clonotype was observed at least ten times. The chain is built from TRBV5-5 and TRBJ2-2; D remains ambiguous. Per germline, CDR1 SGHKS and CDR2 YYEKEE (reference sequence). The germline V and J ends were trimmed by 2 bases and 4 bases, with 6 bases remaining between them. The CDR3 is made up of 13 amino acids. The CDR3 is CASSFGGTGELFF. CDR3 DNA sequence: TGTGCCAGCAGCTTTGGTGGCACCGGGGAGCTGTTTTTT.

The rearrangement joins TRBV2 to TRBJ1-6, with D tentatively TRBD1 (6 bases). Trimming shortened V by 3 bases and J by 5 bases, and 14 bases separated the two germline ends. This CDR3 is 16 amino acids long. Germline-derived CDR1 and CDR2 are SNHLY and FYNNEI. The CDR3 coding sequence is TGTGCCAGCAGTGAGGAGGGGGGACGACATAATTCACCCCTCCACTTT. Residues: CASSEEGGRHNSPLHF.

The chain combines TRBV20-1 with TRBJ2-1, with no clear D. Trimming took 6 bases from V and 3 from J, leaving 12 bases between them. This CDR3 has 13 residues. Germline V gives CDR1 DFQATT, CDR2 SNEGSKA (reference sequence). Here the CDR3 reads CSASGNHYNEQFF. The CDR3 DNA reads TGCAGTGCCTCCGGAAACCACTACAATGAGCAGTTCTTC.